This T cell receptor beta chain was sequenced during a study of cytomegalovirus exposure and HLA in healthy donors. This table comes from immunoSEQ multiplex PCR, and its TCRdb copy is limited to in-frame clones, with some not included. The table includes under 250,000 clones, 80% to 90% detected once. General study points: A classifier reportedly called cytomegalovirus status with high sensitivity and specificity. The investigators catalogued about 170 TCR beta chains as cytomegalovirus-associated. Rare TCR sequences dominated, though some public TCRs recurred in many donors.

Separate from the roughly 700-subject first cohort was the approximately 130-subject validation cohort, to which the donors belonged. V was clipped by 5 bases and J by 5 bases; unmatched bases: 7. The CDR3 is made up of 14 amino acids. The germline V gene encodes CDR1 MNHEY and CDR2 SMNVEV (reference sequence). Concerning this clone itself: Antigen unknown.

The rearrangement joins TRBV27 to TRBJ2-7; TRBD1 aligns across 9 bases. This receptor was identified in a woman under 30 in good health and CMV-seropositive. Sequencing was carried out using PBMCs. The CDR3 loop reads CASSAPGTGNEQYF. The DNA of the CDR3 is TGTGCCAGCAGTGCTCCCGGGACAGGGAACGAGCAGTACTTC.